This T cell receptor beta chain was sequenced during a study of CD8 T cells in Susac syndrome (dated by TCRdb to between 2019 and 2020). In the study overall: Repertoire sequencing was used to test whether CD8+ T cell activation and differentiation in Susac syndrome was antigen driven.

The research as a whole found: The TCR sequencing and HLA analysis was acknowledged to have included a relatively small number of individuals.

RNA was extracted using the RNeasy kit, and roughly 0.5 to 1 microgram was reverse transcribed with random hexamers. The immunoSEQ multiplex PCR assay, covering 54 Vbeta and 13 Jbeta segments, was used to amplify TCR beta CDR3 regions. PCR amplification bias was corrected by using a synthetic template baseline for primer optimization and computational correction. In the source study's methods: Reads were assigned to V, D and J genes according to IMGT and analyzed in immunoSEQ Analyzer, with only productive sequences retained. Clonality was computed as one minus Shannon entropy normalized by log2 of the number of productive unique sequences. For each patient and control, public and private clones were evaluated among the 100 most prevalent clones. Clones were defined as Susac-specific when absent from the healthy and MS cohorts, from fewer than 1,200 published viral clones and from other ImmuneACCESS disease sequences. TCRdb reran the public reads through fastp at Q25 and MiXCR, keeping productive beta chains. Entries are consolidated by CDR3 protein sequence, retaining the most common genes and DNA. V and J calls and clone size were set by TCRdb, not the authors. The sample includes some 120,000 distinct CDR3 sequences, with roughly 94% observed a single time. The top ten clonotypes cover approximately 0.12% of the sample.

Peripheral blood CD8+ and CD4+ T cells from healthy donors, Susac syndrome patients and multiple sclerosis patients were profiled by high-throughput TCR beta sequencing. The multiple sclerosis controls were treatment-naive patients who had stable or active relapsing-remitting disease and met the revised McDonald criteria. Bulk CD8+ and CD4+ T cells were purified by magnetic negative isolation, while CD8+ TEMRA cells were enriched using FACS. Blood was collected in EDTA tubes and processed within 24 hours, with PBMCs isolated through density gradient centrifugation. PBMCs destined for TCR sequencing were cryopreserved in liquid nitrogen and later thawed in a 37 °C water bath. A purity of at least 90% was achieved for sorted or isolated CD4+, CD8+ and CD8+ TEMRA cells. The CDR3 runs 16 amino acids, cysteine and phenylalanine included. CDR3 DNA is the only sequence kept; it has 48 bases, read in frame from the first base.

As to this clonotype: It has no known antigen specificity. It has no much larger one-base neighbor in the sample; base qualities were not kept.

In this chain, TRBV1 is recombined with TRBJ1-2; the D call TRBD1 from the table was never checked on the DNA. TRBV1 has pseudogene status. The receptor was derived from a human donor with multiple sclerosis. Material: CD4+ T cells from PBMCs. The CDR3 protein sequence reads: CTSTRDSIRYGYGYTF. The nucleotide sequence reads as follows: TGCACCAGCACCCGGGACAGTATCCGCTATGGCTATGGCTACACCTTC.